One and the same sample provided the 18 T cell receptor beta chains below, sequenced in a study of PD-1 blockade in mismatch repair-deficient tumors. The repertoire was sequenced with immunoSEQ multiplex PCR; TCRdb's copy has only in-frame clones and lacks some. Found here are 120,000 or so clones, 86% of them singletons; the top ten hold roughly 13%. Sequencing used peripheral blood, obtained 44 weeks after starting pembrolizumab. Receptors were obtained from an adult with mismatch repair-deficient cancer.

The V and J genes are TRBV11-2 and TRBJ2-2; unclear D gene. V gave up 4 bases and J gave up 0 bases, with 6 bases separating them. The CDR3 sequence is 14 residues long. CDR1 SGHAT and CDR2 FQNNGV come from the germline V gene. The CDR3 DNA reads TGTGCCAGCAGCTACGGCGCGAACACCGGGGAGCTGTTTTTT. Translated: CASSYGANTGELFF. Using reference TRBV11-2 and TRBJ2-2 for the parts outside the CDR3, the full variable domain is EAGVAQSPRYKIIEKRQSVAFWCNPISGHATLYWYQQILGQGPKLLIQFQNNGVVDDSQLPKDRFSAERLKGVDSTLKIQPAKLEDSAVYLCASSYGANTGELFFGEGSRLTVL.

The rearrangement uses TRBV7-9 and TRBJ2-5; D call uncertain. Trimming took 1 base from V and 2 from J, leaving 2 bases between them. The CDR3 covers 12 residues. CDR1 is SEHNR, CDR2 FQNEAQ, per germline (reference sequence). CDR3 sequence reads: CASSLDQETQYF. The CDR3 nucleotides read TGTGCCAGCAGCTTAGATCAAGAGACCCAGTACTTC.

The CDR3 is CASSSRHGATYDNEQFF. The CDR3 DNA reads as TGCGCCAGCAGCTCCCGACACGGAGCCACGTACGACAATGAGCAGTTCTTC. The rearrangement joins TRBV4-3 to TRBJ2-1, with D hard to call. CDR1 is LGHNA, CDR2 YSLEER, per germline. The V and J ends lost 5 bases and 5 bases respectively, with 22 bases between them. This CDR3 contains 17 residues.

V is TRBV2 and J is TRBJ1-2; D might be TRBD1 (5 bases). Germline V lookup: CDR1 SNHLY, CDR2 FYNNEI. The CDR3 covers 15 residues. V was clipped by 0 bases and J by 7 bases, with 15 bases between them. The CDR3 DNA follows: TGTGCCAGCAGTGAAGCGAGGTGGGACGCAGGTGGCTACACCTTC. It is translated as CASSEARWDAGGYTF.

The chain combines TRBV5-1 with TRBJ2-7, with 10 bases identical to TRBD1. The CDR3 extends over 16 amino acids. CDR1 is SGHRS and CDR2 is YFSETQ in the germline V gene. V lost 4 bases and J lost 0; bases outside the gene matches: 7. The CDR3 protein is CASSPGQGSTSYEQYF. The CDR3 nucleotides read TGCGCCAGCAGCCCGGGACAGGGGAGTACCTCCTACGAGCAGTACTTC.

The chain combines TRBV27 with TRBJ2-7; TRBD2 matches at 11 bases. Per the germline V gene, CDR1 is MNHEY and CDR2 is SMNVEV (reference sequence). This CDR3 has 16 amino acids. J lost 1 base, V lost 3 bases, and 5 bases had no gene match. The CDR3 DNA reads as TGTGCCAGCAGTTTCACCGGGACTAGCGGTTCCTACGAGCAGTACTTC. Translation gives CASSFTGTSGSYEQYF.

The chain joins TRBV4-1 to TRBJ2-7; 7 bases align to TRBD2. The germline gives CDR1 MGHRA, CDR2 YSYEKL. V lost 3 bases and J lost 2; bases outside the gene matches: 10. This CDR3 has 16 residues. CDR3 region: CASSHLGGGMTYEQYF. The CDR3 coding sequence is TGCGCCAGCAGCCACCTGGGGGGGGGAATGACCTACGAGCAGTACTTC.

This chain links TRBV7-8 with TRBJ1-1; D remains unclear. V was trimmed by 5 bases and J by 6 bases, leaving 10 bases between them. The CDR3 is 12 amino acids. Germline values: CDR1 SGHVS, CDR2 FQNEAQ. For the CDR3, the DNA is TGTGCCAGCAGCCAGAGGAGGGCTGAAGCTTTCTTT. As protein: CASSQRRAEAFF.

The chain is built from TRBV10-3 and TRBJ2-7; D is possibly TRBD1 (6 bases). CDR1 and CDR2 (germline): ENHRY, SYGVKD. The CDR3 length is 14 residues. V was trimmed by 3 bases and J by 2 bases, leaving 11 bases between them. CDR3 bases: TGTGCCATCAGTGAAAAGGACAGTCCCTACGAGCAGTACTTC. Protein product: CAISEKDSPYEQYF.

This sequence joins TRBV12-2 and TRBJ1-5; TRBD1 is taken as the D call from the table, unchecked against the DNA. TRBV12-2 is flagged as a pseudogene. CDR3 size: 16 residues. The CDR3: CASRLVVRDINQPQHF. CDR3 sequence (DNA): TGTGCAAGTCGCTTAGTCGTCCGGGACATCAATCAGCCCCAGCATTTT.

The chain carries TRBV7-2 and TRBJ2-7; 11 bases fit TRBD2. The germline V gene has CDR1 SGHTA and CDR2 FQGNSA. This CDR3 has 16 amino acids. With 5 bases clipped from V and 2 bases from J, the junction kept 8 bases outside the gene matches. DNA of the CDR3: TGTGCCAGCAGCCCCCGACTAGCGGGGAGCCCCTACGAGCAGTACTTC. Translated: CASSPRLAGSPYEQYF.

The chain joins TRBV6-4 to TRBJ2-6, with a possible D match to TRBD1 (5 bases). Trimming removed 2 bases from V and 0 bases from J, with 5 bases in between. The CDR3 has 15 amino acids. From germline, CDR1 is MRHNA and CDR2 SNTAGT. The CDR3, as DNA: TGTGCCAGCAGTGACGACAGCTCTGGGGCCAACGTCCTGACTTTC. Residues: CASSDDSSGANVLTF.

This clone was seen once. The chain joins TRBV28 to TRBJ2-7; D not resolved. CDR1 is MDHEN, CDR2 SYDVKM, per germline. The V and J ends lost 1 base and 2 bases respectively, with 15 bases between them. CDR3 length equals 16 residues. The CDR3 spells CASSLSTGHVAYEQYF. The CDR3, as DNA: TGTGCCAGCAGTTTATCCACGGGCCACGTCGCCTACGAGCAGTACTTC.

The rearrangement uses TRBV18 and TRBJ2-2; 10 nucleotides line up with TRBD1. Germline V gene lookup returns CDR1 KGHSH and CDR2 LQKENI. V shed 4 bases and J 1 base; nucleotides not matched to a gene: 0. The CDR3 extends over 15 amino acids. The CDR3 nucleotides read TGTGCCAGCTCACGGGACAGGGGGAACACCGGGGAGCTGTTTTTT. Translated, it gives CASSRDRGNTGELFF.

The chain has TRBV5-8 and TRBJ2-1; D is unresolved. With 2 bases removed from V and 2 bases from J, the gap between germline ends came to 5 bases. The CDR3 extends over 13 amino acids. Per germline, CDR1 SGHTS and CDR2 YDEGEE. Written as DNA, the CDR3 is TGTGCCAGCAGCTTTGAGCCCTACAATGAGCAGTTCTTC. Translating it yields CASSFEPYNEQFF.

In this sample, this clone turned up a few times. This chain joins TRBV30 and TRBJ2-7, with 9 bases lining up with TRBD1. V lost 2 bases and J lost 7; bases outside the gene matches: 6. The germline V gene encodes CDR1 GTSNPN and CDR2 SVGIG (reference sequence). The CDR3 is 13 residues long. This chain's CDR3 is CAWSLGQGGEQYF. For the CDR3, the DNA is TGTGCCTGGAGTTTGGGACAGGGTGGTGAGCAGTACTTC.

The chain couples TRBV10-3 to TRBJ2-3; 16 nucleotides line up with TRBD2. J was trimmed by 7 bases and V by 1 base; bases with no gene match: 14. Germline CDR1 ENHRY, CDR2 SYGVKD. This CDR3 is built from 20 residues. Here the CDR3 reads CAISELLGLAGGPGRNTQYF. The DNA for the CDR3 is TGTGCCATCAGTGAGTTGCTGGGACTAGCGGGAGGGCCAGGGAGAAATACGCAGTATTTT.

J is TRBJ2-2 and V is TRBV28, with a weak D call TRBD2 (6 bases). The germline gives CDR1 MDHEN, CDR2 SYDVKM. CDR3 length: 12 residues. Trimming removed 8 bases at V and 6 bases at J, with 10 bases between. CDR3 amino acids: CASSPGAGELFF. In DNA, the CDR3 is TGTGCCAGCTCTCCGGGGGCCGGGGAGCTGTTTTTT. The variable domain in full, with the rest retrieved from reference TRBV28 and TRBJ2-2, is DVKVTQSSRYLVKRTGEKVFLECVQDMDHENMFWYRQDPGLGLRLIYFSYDVKMKEKGDIPEGYSVSREKKERFSLILESASTNQTSMYLCASSPGAGELFFGEGSRLTVL.